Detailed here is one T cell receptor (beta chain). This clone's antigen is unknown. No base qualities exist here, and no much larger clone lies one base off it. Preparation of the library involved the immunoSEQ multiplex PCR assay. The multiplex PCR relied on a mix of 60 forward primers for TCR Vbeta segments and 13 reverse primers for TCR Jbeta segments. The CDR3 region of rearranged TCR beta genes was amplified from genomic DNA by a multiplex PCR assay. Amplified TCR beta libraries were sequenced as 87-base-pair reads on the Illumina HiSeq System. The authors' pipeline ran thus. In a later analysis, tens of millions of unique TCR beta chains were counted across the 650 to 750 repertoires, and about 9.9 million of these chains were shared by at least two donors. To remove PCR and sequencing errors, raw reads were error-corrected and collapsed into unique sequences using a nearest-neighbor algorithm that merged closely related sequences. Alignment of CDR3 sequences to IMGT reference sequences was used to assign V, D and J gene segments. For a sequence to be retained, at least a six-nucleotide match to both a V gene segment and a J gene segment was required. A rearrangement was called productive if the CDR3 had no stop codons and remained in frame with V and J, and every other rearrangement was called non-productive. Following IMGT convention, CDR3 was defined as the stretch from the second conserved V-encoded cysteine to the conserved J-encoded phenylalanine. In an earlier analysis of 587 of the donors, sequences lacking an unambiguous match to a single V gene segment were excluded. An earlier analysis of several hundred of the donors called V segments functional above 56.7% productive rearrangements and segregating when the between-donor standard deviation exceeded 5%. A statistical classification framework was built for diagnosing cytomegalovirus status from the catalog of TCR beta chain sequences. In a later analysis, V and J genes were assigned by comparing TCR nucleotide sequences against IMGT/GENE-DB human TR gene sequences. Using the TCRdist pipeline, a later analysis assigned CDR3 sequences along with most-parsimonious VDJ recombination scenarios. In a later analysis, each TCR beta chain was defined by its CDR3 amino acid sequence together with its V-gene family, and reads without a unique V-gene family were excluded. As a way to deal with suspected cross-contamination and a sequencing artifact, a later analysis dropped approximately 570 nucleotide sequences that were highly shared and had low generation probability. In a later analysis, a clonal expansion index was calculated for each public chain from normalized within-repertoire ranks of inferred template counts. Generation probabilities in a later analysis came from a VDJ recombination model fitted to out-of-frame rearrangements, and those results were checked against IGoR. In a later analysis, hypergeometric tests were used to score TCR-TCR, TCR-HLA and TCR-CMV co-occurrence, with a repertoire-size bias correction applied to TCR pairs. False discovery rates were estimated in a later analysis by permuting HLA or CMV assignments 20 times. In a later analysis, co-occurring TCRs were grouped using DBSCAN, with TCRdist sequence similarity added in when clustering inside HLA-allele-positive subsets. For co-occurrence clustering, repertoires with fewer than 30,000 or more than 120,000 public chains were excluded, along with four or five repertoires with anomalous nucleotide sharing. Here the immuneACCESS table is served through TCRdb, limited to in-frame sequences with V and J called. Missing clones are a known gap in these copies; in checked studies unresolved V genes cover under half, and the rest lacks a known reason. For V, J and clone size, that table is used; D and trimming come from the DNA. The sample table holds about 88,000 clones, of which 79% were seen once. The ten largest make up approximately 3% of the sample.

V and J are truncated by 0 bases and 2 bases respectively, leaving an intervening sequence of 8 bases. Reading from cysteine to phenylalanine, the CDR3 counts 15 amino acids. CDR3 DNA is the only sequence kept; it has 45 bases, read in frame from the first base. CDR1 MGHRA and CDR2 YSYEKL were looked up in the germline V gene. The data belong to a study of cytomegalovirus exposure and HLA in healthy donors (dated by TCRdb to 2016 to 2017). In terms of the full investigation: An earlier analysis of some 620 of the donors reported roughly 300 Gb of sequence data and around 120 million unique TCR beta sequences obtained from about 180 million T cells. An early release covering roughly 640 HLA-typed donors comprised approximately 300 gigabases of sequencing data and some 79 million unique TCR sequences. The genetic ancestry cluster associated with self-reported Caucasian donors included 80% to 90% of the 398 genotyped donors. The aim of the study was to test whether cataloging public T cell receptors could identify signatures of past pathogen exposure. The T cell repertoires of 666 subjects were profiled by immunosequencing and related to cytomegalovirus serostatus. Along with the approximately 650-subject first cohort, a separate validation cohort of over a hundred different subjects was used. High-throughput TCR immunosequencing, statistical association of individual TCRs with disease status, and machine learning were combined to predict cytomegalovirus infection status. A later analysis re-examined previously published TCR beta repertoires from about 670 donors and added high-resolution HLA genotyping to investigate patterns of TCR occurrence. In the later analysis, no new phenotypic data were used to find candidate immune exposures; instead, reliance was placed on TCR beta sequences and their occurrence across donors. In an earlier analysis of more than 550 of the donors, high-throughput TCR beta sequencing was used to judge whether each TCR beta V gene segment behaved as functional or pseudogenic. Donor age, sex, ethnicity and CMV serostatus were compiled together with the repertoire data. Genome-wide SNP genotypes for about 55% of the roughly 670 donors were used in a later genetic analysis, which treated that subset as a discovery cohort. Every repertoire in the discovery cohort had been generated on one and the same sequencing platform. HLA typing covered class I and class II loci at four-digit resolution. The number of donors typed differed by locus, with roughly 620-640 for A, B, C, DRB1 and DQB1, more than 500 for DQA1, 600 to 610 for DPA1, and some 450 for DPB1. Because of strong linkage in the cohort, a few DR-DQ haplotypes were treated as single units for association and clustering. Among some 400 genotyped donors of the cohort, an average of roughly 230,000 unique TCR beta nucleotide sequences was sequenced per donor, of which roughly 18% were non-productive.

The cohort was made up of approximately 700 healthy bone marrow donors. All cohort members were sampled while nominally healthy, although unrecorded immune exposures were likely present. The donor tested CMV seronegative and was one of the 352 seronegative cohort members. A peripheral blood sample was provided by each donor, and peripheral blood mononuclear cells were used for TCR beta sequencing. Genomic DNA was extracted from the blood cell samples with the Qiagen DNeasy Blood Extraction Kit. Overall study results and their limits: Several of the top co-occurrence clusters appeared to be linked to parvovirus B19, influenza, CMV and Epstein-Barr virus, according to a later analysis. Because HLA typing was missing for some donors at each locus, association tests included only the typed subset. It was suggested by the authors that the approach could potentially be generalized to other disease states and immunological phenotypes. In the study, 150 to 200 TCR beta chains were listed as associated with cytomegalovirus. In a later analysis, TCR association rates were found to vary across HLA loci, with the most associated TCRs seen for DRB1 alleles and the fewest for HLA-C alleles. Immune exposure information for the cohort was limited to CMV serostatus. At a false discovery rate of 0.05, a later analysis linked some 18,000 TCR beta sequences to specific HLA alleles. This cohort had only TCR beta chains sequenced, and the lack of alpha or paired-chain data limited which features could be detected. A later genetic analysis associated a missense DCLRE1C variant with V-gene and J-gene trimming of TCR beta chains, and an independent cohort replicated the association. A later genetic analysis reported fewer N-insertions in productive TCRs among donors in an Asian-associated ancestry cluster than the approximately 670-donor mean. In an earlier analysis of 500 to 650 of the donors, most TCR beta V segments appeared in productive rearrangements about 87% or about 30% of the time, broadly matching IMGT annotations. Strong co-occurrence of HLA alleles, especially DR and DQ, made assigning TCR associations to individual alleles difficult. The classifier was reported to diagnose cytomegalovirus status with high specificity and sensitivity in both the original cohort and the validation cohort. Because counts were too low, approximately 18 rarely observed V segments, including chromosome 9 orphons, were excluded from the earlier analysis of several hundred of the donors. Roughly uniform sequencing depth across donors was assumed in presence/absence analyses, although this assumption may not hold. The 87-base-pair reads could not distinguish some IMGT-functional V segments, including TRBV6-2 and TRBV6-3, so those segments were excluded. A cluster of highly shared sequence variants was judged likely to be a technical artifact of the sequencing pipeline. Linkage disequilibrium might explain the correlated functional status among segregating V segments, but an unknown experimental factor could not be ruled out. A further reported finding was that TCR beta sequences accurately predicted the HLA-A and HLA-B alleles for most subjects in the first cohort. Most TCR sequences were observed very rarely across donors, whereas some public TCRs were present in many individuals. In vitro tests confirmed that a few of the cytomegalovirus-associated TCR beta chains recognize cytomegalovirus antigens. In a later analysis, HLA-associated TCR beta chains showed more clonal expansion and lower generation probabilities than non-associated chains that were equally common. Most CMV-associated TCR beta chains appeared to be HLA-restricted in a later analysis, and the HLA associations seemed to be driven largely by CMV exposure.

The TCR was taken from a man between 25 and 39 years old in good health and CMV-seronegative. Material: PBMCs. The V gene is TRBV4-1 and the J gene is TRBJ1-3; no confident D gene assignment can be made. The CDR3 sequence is CASSQELAAGNTIYF. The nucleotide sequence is TGCGCCAGCAGCCAAGAGTTAGCCGCTGGAAACACCATATATTTT.